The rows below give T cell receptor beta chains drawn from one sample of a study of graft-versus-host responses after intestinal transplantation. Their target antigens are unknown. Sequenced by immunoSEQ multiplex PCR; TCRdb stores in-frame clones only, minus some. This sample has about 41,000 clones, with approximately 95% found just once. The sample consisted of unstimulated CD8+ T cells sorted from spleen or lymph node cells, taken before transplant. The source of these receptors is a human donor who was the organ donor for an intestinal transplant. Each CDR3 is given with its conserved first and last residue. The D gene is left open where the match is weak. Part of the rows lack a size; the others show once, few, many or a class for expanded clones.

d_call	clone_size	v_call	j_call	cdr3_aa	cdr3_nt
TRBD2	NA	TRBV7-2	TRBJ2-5	CASSLWWRGGVETQYF	TGTGCCAGCAGCTTATGGTGGCGGGGGGGCGTAGAGACCCAGTACTTC
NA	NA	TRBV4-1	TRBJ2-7	CASSRDHVRLAYEQYF	TGCGCCAGCAGCCGCGATCACGTTCGGCTAGCCTACGAGCAGTACTTC
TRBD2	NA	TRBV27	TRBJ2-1	CASSLAGGPNEQFF	TGTGCCAGCAGTTTAGCGGGGGGGCCCAATGAGCAGTTCTTC
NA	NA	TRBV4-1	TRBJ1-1	CASSQDRAGMNTEAFF	TGCGCCAGCAGCCAAGATCGGGCGGGGATGAACACTGAAGCTTTCTTT
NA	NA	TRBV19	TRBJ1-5	CASSIWGGNQPQHF	TGTGCCAGTAGTATTTGGGGGGGCAATCAGCCCCAGCATTTT
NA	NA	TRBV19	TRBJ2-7	CASTPTLAGWNEQYF	TGTGCCAGTACCCCAACCCTCGCAGGGTGGAACGAGCAGTACTTC
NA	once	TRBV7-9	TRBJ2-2	CASSLTTVPRNANTGELFF	TGTGCCAGCAGCTTAACTACAGTGCCCAGGAATGCGAACACCGGGGAGCTGTTTTTT
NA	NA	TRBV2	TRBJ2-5	CASSPGLIETQYF	TGTGCCAGCAGTCCGGGGTTGATAGAGACCCAGTACTTC
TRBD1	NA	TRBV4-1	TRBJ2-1	CASSHFRDRAIFSYNEQFF	TGCGCCAGCAGCCACTTCCGGGACAGGGCGATATTCTCCTACAATGAGCAGTTCTTC
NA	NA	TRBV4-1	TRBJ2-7	CASSQAALGPYEQYF	TGCGCCAGCAGCCAAGCCGCCCTTGGCCCCTACGAGCAGTACTTC